A selection of T cell receptor beta chains follows, all from one sample in a study of cytomegalovirus exposure and HLA in healthy donors. Profiling relied on immunoSEQ multiplex PCR, and the TCRdb table lists in-frame clones only, not all of them. The sample carries 90,000 to 120,000 clones, 77% recorded once. Sequencing was done on a sample of PBMCs. All receptors come from a male donor in good health and CMV-seronegative. Each CDR3 is given with its conserved first and last residue. A D gene is named only where the DNA matches it firmly. Clone size, where shown, is once, few, many, or a class for clones that have expanded.

J: TRBJ2-5; D: TRBD1; size: NA; V: TRBV5-6; CDR3: CASSFGTGGTQETQYF; DNA: TGTGCCAGCAGCTTTGGGACAGGGGGGACCCAAGAGACCCAGTACTTC
J: TRBJ2-7; D: NA; size: NA; V: TRBV5-1; CDR3: CASSSEMIHEQYF; DNA: TGCGCCAGCAGCTCGGAGATGATCCACGAGCAGTACTTC
J: TRBJ1-1; D: TRBD1; size: NA; V: TRBV29-1; CDR3: CSVSGGWGTEAFF; DNA: TGCAGCGTTTCAGGGGGCTGGGGAACTGAAGCTTTCTTT
J: TRBJ2-1; D: TRBD1; size: NA; V: TRBV19; CDR3: CASSISAPTTGQLYNEQFF; DNA: TGTGCCAGTAGTATCAGTGCCCCAACCACGGGACAGCTATACAATGAGCAGTTCTTC
J: TRBJ2-2; D: TRBD2; size: once; V: TRBV28; CDR3: CASSYGGLAENTGELFF; DNA: TGTGCCAGCAGTTACGGGGGACTAGCGGAGAACACCGGGGAGCTGTTTTTT
J: TRBJ2-3; D: NA; size: NA; V: TRBV5-1; CDR3: CASSLGVAGRYTDTQYF; DNA: TGCGCCAGCAGCTTGGGAGTTGCAGGGAGGTACACAGATACGCAGTATTTT
J: TRBJ2-5; D: TRBD1; size: NA; V: TRBV11-2; CDR3: CASSPEGQAQETQYF; DNA: TGTGCCAGCAGCCCCGAGGGACAGGCTCAAGAGACCCAGTACTTC
J: TRBJ1-2; D: TRBD1; size: NA; V: TRBV28; CDR3: CASTPTGNYGYTF; DNA: TGTGCCAGCACCCCGACAGGGAACTATGGCTACACCTTC
J: TRBJ1-3; D: NA; size: NA; V: TRBV6-5; CDR3: CASSRESGNTIYF; DNA: TGTGCCAGCAGCAGGGAATCTGGAAACACCATATATTTT
J: TRBJ1-2; D: NA; size: NA; V: TRBV6-5; CDR3: CATVEDLGPNYGYTF; DNA: TGTGCCACCGTGGAGGATCTCGGACCTAACTATGGCTACACCTTC
J: TRBJ2-7; D: NA; size: NA; V: TRBV13; CDR3: CASSLGSQGTSYEQYF; DNA: TGTGCCAGCAGCTTAGGGTCACAGGGAACCTCCTACGAGCAGTACTTC
J: TRBJ2-5; D: TRBD1; size: NA; V: TRBV7-9; CDR3: CASSDRWPGQGRETQYF; DNA: TGTGCCAGCAGCGATAGGTGGCCGGGACAGGGAAGAGAGACCCAGTACTTC
J: TRBJ1-4; D: TRBD1; size: NA; V: TRBV6-4; CDR3: CASRSYRDRGPEEKLFF; DNA: TGTGCCAGCAGGTCCTACCGGGACAGGGGGCCGGAGGAAAAACTGTTTTTT
J: TRBJ2-7; D: TRBD2; size: NA; V: TRBV5-4; CDR3: CATKTSGDLLEQYF; DNA: TGTGCCACAAAGACTAGCGGGGATCTCCTCGAGCAGTACTTC
J: TRBJ2-3; D: TRBD2; size: NA; V: TRBV18; CDR3: CASSQTSGRPTDTQYF; DNA: TGTGCCAGCTCCCAGACTAGCGGGAGGCCCACAGATACGCAGTATTTT
J: TRBJ2-7; D: TRBD2; size: NA; V: TRBV28; CDR3: CASSPSGRTYEQYF; DNA: TGTGCCAGCAGTCCCAGCGGGAGGACGTACGAGCAGTACTTC
J: TRBJ2-1; D: NA; size: NA; V: TRBV7-6; CDR3: CASSLSGFYNEQFF; DNA: TGTGCCAGCAGCTTGAGCGGGTTCTACAATGAGCAGTTCTTC
J: TRBJ2-7; D: TRBD2; size: NA; V: TRBV27; CDR3: CATLPPGLAGEQYF; DNA: TGTGCCACCCTACCGCCGGGACTAGCTGGCGAGCAGTACTTC
J: TRBJ2-7; D: NA; size: NA; V: TRBV19; CDR3: CASSIGGTGTQNQDF; DNA: TGTGCCAGTAGTATTGGGGGGACCGGGACTCAAAACCAGGACTTC
J: TRBJ1-1; D: TRBD1; size: NA; V: TRBV5-1; CDR3: CASREIQGGEAFF; DNA: TGCGCCAGCAGAGAAATCCAGGGGGGTGAAGCTTTCTTT
J: TRBJ2-3; D: TRBD2; size: NA; V: TRBV2; CDR3: CAGRTSGSTDTQYF; DNA: TGTGCCGGACGGACTAGCGGAAGCACAGATACGCAGTATTTT
J: TRBJ2-1; D: NA; size: NA; V: TRBV6-6; CDR3: CASRPCLACEQFF; DNA: TGTGCCAGCAGACCTTGCCTAGCCTGTGAGCAGTTCTTC
J: TRBJ2-1; D: NA; size: NA; V: TRBV11-2; CDR3: CASSLSGSYNEQFF; DNA: TGTGCCAGCAGCTTATCGGGGTCATACAATGAGCAGTTCTTC
J: TRBJ2-3; D: NA; size: NA; V: TRBV6-1; CDR3: CASSEGTVTDTQYF; DNA: TGTGCCAGCAGTGAAGGGACAGTCACAGATACGCAGTATTTT
J: TRBJ2-7; D: TRBD2; size: NA; V: TRBV5-1; CDR3: CASSTTGTSSYEQYF; DNA: TGCGCCAGCAGCACAACCGGGACTAGCAGTTACGAGCAGTACTTC
J: TRBJ2-5; D: TRBD2; size: NA; V: TRBV5-1; CDR3: CASSRGGPNQETQYF; DNA: TGCGCCAGCAGCCGGGGGGGCCCCAACCAAGAGACCCAGTACTTC
J: TRBJ2-7; D: NA; size: NA; V: TRBV4-2; CDR3: CASSQGLGERYF; DNA: TGTGCCAGCAGCCAAGGATTAGGAGAGCGGTACTTC
J: TRBJ1-3; D: NA; size: NA; V: TRBV5-1; CDR3: CASSLLSVSGNTIYF; DNA: TGCGCCAGCAGCTTGTTGTCCGTCTCTGGAAACACCATATATTTT
J: TRBJ2-1; D: NA; size: few; V: TRBV5-1; CDR3: CASRSNNEQFF; DNA: TGCGCCAGCAGATCCAACAATGAGCAGTTCTTC
J: TRBJ1-5; D: NA; size: few; V: TRBV6-5; CDR3: CASRGGGNQPQHF; DNA: TGTGCCAGCCGAGGGGGGGGCAATCAGCCCCAGCATTTT
J: TRBJ2-7; D: NA; size: NA; V: TRBV18; CDR3: CASSPPKTGAREQYF; DNA: TGTGCCAGCTCACCTCCCAAGACGGGAGCGAGGGAGCAGTACTTC
J: TRBJ1-5; D: NA; size: few; V: TRBV6-7; CDR3: CASSRAPGYSNQPQHF; DNA: TGTGCCAGCAGTAGAGCCCCGGGGTATAGCAATCAGCCCCAGCATTTT
J: TRBJ2-7; D: NA; size: NA; V: TRBV18; CDR3: CASSPKGLHEQYF; DNA: TGTGCCAGCTCACCAAAGGGACTCCACGAGCAGTACTTC
J: TRBJ1-2; D: TRBD1; size: once; V: TRBV28; CDR3: CASSSGTGPYYGYTF; DNA: TGTGCCAGCAGTTCGGGGACAGGTCCATACTATGGCTACACCTTC